This T cell receptor (beta chain) was captured in a study of CD8+ T cells in alopecia areata. Whole-study context: Treated patients were scored for severity by percent of scalp affected.

Sample treatment: oral pan-JAK inhibitor, 5-10 mg twice daily. As the sequencing template, cDNA was produced by extracting RNA and reverse transcribing it. Here immunoSEQ multiplex PCR was the method, and the copy in TCRdb shows in-frame clones only, minus some. This sample has roughly 100,000 clones, with about nine tenths found just once. The V gene end was trimmed by 2 bases and the J gene end by 5 bases; junction bases not matched to a gene: 7. The CDR3 is 15 amino acids. The germline V gene encodes CDR1 SSHAT and CDR2 FNYEAQ (reference sequence). The receptor was isolated from a human donor with alopecia areata. The input for sequencing was CD8+ T cells sorted from blood, taken between weeks 30 and 35, from a patient treated with tofacitinib. The chain employs TRBV7-7 and TRBJ2-7; 9 nucleotides match TRBD1. The CDR3 loop is CASSLTGTGLDEQYF. The CDR3 region has the DNA TGTGCCAGCAGCTTAACAGGGACAGGGTTGGACGAGCAGTACTTC.